This passage covers 16 T cell receptor beta chains from one sample sequenced in a study of naive CD8 T cells in extremely preterm neonates. Sequencing used immunoSEQ multiplex PCR; TCRdb keeps in-frame clones, though not all of them. In the table there are 7,300 or so clones, roughly nine tenths of which are singletons. Deliveries were elective term cesareans at roughly 37-43 weeks, with no labor or membrane rupture. Sequencing was carried out using naive CD8+ T cells from cord blood. The receptors originated from a newborn in good health.

CDR3 in amino acids: CASSLSTSGYNEQFF. The CDR3 DNA reads as TGTGCCAGCAGTTTATCAACTAGCGGCTACAATGAGCAGTTCTTC. The chain is built from TRBV27 and TRBJ2-1; 8 nucleotides match TRBD2. The germline gives CDR1 MNHEY, CDR2 SMNVEV (reference sequence). V dropped 0 bases and J dropped 3; count of bases not matched to a gene: 1. The CDR3 consists of 15 residues.

V is TRBV6-1 and J is TRBJ1-3; tentative D call: TRBD1 (6 bases). Germline CDR1 reads MNHNS; CDR2 reads SASEGT. V was shortened by 5 bases and J by 4 bases, with 12 bases between the two germline ends. CDR3 size: 14 residues. CDR3 bases: TGTGCCAGCAGTAGAACAGGGTTAGGAAACACCATATATTTT. The encoded protein is CASSRTGLGNTIYF.

The chain joins TRBV30 to TRBJ1-2; the match to TRBD1 covers 9 bases. CDR1 and CDR2 (germline): GTSNPN, SVGIG (reference sequence). The trim removed 4 bases at V and 6 bases at J, leaving 6 bases unmatched. The CDR3 has 13 residues. CDR3 nucleotides: TGTGCCTGGAATACAGGGGGCCGGGATGGCTACACCTTC. It encodes CAWNTGGRDGYTF.

The chain uses TRBV10-1 and TRBJ2-2, with 10 bases lining up with TRBD1. Germline V lookup: CDR1 WNHNN, CDR2 SYGVQD (reference sequence). This CDR3 has 13 residues. The V and J ends lost 4 bases and 7 bases, in that order; junction bases with no gene match: 0. The CDR3 DNA follows: TGCGCCAGCAGTGGGACAGGGGGCGGGGAGCTGTTTTTT. It specifies CASSGTGGGELFF.

This chain links TRBV4-3 with TRBJ1-4, with 8 bases aligning to TRBD1. CDR3 length: 15 residues. Germline CDR1 and CDR2: LGHNA and YSLEER. V shed 3 bases, J shed 5 bases, and the junction held 5 bases outside the gene matches. CDR3 residues: CASSHGDRRNEKLFF. For the CDR3, the DNA is TGCGCCAGCAGCCATGGGGACAGGAGGAATGAAAAACTGTTTTTT.

The chain has TRBV25-1 and TRBJ2-7; 10 bases agree with TRBD1. The CDR3 covers 12 residues. The V segment lost 10 bases and the J segment 7 bases; nucleotides outside the gene matches: 7. Germline V lookup: CDR1 MGHDK, CDR2 SYGVNS. Here the CDR3 reads CATQTGGREQYF. CDR3 sequence (DNA): TGTGCCACCCAGACAGGGGGCAGGGAGCAGTACTTC.

The chain employs TRBV11-2 and TRBJ2-3; the match to TRBD2 covers 12 bases. After removal of 5 bases from V and 6 bases from J, the junction contained 12 bases not matched to a gene. Germline V gene data show CDR1 as SGHAT and CDR2 as FQNNGV. CDR3 length equals 17 residues. CDR3 loop: CASSRSRLAGVADTQYF. DNA for the CDR3: TGTGCCAGCAGCCGCTCCCGACTAGCGGGAGTTGCCGATACGCAGTATTTT.

The rearrangement joins TRBV27 to TRBJ1-5, with D uncertain. Germline lookup yields CDR1 MNHEY and CDR2 SMNVEV (reference sequence). This CDR3 contains 14 residues. Between the trimmed V and J ends, which lost 2 bases and 4 bases, there was a span of 9 bases. The CDR3 DNA reads as TGTGCCAGCAGTTTAGGTGACACTAATCAGCCCCAGCATTTT. Translation gives CASSLGDTNQPQHF.

This chain joins TRBV19 and TRBJ2-1; tentatively, D is TRBD2 (6 bases). V was trimmed by 5 bases and J by 4 bases, leaving 15 bases between them. The CDR3 length is 15 residues. From germline, CDR1 is LNHDA and CDR2 SQIVND (reference sequence). In nucleotides, the CDR3 is TGTGCCAGTAGTCTTGGTAGCCGGGGGTACAATGAGCAGTTCTTC. Encoded protein: CASSLGSRGYNEQFF.

This chain links TRBV12-5 with TRBJ1-1; possibly TRBD1 for D (6 bases). The CDR3 extends over 15 amino acids. Germline V gene data show CDR1 as LGHNT and CDR2 as FRNRAP. Between the trimmed V and J ends, which lost 6 bases and 1 base, there was a span of 15 bases. CDR3 amino acids: CASGTGLGQNTEAFF. CDR3 nucleotides: TGTGCTAGTGGAACAGGGTTGGGCCAGAACACTGAAGCTTTCTTT. The full variable domain, in which reference TRBV12-5 and TRBJ1-1 provide the parts outside the CDR3, is DARVTQTPRHKVTEMGQEVTMRCQPILGHNTVFWYRQTMMQGLELLAYFRNRAPLDDSGMPKDRFSAEMPDATLATLKIQPSEPRDSAVYFCASGTGLGQNTEAFFGQGTRLTVV.

The J gene is TRBJ2-7, the V gene TRBV13; TRBD2 agrees at 7 bases. This CDR3 spans 14 amino acids. Trimming cost V 3 bases and J 0 bases; bases outside gene matches: 2. Germline V gene lookup returns CDR1 PRHDT and CDR2 FYEKMQ (reference sequence). The CDR3 protein is CASSLGGSSYEQYF. The DNA for the CDR3 is TGTGCCAGCAGCTTGGGCGGGAGCTCCTACGAGCAGTACTTC. The full variable domain, with the rest looked up from reference TRBV13 and TRBJ2-7, is AAGVIQSPRHLIKEKRETATLKCYPIPRHDTVYWYQQGPGQDPQFLISFYEKMQSDKGSIPDRFSAQQFSDYHSELNMSSLELGDSALYFCASSLGGSSYEQYFGPGTRLTVT.

This chain joins TRBV19 and TRBJ1-5; 8 bases agree with TRBD1. The ends lost 7 bases at V and 2 bases at J; junction bases unmatched: 1. This CDR3 is 13 amino acids long. Germline V gene lookup returns CDR1 LNHDA and CDR2 SQIVND (reference sequence). The CDR3 is CASTTGGNQPQHF. CDR3 coding DNA: TGTGCCAGTACGACAGGGGGCAATCAGCCCCAGCATTTT.

This chain connects TRBV7-6 to TRBJ2-7; 9 nucleotides align to TRBD2. V gave up 1 base and J gave up 6 bases; unmatched junction bases: 4. CDR3 length: 14 residues. Germline CDR1 SGHVS, CDR2 FNYEAQ. The CDR3, as DNA: TGTGCCAGCAGCTTAGGGGCGGGAGGGATCGAGCAGTACTTC. Protein sequence: CASSLGAGGIEQYF.

The V call is TRBV5-1, the J call TRBJ1-1, with a weak D call TRBD1 (6 bases). The CDR3 extends over 17 amino acids. The germline V gene encodes CDR1 SGHRS and CDR2 YFSETQ. V lost 3 bases, J lost 5 bases, and 23 bases lay in between. The CDR3 loop is CASSSTGRGGRGTEAFF. The CDR3 region has the DNA TGCGCCAGCAGCTCAACGGGCAGGGGAGGGAGAGGGACTGAAGCTTTCTTT.

This sequence joins TRBV29-1 and TRBJ2-6; no firm D call. V was cut by 4 bases and J by 0 bases, with 16 bases left in between. The germline V gene encodes CDR1 SQVTM and CDR2 ANQGSEA. This CDR3 has 17 amino acids. The CDR3 DNA sequence: TGCAGCGTTGTGGTGCAGCCAAGAGGCTCTGGGGCCAACGTCCTGACTTTC. It yields the protein CSVVVQPRGSGANVLTF.

The V call is TRBV4-3, the J call TRBJ2-7, with 7 bases lining up with TRBD2. With V trimmed by 2 bases and J by 5 bases, 6 bases remained unmatched. The CDR3 is 14 residues long. Per germline, CDR1 LGHNA and CDR2 YSLEER. The CDR3 nucleotides read TGCGCCAGCAGCCAACACGGGGGAGGGAACGAGCAGTACTTC. Translation gives CASSQHGGGNEQYF.